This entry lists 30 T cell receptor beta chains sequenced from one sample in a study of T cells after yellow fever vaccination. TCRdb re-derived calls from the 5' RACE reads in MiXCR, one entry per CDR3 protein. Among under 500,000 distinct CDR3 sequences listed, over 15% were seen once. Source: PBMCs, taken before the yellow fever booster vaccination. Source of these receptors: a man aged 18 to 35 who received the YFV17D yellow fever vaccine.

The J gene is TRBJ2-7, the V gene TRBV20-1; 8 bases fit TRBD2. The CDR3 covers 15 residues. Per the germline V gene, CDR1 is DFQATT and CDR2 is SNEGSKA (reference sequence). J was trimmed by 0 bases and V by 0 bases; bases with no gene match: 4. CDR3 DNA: TGCAGTGCTAGAGATATTAGCGGGGCCTCCTACGAGCAGTACTTC. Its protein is CSARDISGASYEQYF.

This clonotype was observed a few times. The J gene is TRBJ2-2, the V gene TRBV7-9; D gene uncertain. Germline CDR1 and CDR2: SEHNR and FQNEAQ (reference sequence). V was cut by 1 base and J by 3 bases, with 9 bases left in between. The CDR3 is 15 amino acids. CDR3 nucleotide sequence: TGTGCCAGCAGCTTAGACGGCACGCACACCGGGGAGCTGTTTTTT. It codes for CASSLDGTHTGELFF.

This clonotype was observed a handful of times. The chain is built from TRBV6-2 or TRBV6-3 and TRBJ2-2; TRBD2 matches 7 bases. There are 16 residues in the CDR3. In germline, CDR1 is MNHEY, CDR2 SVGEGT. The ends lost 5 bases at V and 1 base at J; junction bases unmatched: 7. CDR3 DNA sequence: TGTGCCAGCAGTCCGACCCCGGGGGGGAACACCGGGGAGCTGTTTTTT. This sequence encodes CASSPTPGGNTGELFF.

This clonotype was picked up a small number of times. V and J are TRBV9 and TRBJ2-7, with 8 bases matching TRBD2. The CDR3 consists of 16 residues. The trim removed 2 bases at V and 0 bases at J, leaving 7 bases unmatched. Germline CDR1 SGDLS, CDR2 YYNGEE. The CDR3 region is CASSVLSGAHSYEQYF. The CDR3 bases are TGTGCCAGCAGCGTCCTTAGCGGGGCTCACTCCTACGAGCAGTACTTC.

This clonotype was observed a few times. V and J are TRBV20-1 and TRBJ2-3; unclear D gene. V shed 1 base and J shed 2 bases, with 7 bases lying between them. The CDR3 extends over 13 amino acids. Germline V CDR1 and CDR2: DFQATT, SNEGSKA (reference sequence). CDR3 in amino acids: CSARGASTDTQYF. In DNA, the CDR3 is TGCAGTGCTAGAGGGGCATCCACAGATACGCAGTATTTT.

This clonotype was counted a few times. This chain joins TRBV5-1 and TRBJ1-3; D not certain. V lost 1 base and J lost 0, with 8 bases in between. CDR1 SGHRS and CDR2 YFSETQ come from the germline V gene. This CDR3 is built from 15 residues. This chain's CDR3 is CASSLRSDSGNTIYF. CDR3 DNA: TGCGCCAGCAGCTTGCGGTCGGACTCTGGAAACACCATATATTTT.

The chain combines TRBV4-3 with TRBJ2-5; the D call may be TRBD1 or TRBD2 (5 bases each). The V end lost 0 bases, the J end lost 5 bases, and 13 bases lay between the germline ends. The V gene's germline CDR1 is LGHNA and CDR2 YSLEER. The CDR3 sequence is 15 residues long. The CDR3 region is CASSQEAGAGETQYF. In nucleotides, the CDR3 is TGCGCCAGCAGCCAAGAGGCCGGGGCGGGTGAGACCCAGTACTTC.

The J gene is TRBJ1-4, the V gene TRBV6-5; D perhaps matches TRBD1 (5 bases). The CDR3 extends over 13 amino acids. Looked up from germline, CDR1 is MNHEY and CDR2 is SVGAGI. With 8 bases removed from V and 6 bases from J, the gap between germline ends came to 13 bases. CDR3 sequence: CASRFVGDEKLFF. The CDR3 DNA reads TGTGCCAGCCGGTTCGTGGGGGATGAAAAACTGTTTTTT.

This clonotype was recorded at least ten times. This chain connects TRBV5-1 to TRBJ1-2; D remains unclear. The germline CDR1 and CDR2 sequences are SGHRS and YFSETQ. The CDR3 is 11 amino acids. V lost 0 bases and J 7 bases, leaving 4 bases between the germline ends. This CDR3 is CASSLDGGYTF. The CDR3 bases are TGCGCCAGCAGCTTGGACGGTGGCTACACCTTC.

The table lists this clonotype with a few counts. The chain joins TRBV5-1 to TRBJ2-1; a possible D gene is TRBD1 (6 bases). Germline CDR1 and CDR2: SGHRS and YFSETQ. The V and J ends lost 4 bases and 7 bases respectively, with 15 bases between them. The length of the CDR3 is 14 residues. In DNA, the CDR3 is TGCGCCAGCAGCCTCAACAGGGTTGGGAATGAGCAGTTCTTC. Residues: CASSLNRVGNEQFF.

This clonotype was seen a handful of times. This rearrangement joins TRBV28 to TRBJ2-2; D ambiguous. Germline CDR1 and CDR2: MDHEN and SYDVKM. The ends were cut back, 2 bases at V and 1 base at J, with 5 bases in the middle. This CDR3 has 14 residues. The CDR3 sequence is CASSLLENTGELFF. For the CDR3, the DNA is TGTGCCAGCAGTTTACTTGAGAACACCGGGGAGCTGTTTTTT.

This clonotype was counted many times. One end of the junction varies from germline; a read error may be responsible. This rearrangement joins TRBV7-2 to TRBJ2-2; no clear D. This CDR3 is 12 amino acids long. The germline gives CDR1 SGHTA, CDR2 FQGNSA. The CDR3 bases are TGTGCCAGCAGCTTAGTCGGGTCCCCCTGGGTTTTT. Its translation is CASSLVGSPWVF.

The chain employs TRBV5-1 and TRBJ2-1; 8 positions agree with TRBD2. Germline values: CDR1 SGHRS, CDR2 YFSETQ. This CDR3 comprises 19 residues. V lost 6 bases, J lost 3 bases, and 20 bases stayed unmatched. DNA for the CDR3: TGCGCCAGCACACAAACCCCAGGCCTTTTCGCGGGGGGCTACAATGAGCAGTTCTTC. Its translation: CASTQTPGLFAGGYNEQFF.

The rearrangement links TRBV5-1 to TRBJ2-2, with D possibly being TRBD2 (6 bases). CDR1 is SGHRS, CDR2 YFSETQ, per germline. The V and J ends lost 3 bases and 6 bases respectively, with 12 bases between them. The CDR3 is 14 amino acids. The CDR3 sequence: CASSSRLGPGELFF. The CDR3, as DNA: TGCGCCAGCAGCTCACGACTAGGGCCCGGGGAGCTGTTTTTT.

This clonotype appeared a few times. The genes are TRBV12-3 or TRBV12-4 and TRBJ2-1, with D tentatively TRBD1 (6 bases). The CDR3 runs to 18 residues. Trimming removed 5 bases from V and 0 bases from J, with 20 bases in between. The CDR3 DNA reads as TGTGCCAGCAGTCCCCAATCTTGGGGGCCACGCTCCTACAATGAGCAGTTCTTC. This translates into CASSPQSWGPRSYNEQFF.

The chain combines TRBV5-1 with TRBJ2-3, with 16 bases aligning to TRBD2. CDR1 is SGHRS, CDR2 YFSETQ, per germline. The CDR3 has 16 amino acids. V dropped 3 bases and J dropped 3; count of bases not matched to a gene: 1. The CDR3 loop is CASSWGLAGGTDTQYF. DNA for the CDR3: TGCGCCAGCAGCTGGGGACTAGCGGGGGGGACAGATACGCAGTATTTT.

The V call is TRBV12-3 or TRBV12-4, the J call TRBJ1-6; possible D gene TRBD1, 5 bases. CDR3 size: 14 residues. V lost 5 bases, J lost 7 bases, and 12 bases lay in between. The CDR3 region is CASSIRDGNSPLHF. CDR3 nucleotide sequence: TGTGCCAGCAGTATCCGGGACGGAAATTCACCCCTCCACTTT.

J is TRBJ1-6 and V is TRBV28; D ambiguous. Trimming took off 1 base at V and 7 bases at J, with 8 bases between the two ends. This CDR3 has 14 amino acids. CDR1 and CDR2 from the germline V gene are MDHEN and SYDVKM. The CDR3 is CASSLSIQNSPLHF. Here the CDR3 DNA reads TGTGCCAGCAGTTTATCGATACAGAATTCACCCCTCCACTTT.

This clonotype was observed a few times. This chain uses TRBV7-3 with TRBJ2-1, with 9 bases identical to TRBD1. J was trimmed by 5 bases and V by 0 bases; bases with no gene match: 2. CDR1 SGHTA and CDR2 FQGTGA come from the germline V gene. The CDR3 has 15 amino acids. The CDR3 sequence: CASSLTGTGNNEQFF. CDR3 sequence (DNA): TGTGCCAGCAGCTTAACCGGGACAGGGAACAATGAGCAGTTCTTC.

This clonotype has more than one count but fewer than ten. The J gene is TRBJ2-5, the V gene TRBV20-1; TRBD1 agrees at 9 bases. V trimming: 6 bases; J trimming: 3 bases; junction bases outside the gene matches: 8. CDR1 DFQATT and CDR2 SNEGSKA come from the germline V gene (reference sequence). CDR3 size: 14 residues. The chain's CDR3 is CSATTGGMKETQYF. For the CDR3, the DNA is TGCAGTGCCACAACAGGGGGCATGAAAGAGACCCAGTACTTC.

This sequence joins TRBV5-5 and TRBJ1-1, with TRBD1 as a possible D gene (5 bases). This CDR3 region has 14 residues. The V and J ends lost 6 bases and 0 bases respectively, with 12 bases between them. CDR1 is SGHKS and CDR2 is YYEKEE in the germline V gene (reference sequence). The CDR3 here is CASITGTVNTEAFF. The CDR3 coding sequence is TGTGCCAGCATTACCGGGACGGTGAACACTGAAGCTTTCTTT.

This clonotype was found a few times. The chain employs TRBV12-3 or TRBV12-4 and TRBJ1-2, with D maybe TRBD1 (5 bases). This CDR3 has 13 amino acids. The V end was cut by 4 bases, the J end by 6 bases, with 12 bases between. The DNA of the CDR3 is TGTGCCAGCAGTTCGGGACTTGGTCATGGCTACACCTTC. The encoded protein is CASSSGLGHGYTF.

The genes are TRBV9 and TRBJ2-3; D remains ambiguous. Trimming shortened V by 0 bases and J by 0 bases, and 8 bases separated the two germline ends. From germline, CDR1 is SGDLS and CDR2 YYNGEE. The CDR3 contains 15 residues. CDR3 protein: CASSVGVRSTDTQYF. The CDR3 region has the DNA TGTGCCAGCAGCGTAGGGGTTCGGAGCACAGATACGCAGTATTTT.

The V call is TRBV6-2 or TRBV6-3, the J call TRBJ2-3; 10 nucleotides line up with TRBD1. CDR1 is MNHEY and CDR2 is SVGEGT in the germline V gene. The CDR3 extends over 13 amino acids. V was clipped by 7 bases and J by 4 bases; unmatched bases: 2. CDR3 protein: CASKTGGPDTQYF. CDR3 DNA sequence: TGTGCCAGCAAGACAGGGGGCCCAGATACGCAGTATTTT.

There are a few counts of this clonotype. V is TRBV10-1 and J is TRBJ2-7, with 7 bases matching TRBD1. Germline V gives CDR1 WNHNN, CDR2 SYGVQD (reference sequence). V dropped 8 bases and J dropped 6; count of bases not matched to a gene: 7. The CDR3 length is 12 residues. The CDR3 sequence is CASPGTVLEQYV. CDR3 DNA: TGCGCCAGCCCCGGGACAGTTCTCGAGCAGTACGTC.

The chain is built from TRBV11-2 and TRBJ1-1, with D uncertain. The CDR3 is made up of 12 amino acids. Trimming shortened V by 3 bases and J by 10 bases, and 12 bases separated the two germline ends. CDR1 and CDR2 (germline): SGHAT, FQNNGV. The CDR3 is CASSFNDLVAFF. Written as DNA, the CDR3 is TGTGCCAGCAGCTTTAACGATCTTGTAGCTTTCTTT.

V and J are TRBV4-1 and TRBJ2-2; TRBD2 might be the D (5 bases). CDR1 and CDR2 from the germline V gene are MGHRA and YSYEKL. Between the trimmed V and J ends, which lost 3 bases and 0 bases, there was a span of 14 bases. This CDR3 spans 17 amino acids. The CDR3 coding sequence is TGCGCCAGCAGCCAGCAGGACTTGGTTGCGAACACCGGGGAGCTGTTTTTT. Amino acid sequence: CASSQQDLVANTGELFF.

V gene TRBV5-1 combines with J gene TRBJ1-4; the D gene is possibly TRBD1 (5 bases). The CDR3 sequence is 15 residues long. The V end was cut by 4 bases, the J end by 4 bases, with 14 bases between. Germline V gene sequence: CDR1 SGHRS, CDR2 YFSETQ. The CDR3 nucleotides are TGCGCCAGCAGCCCAGGGACGGGGATTAATGAAAAACTGTTTTTT. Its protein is CASSPGTGINEKLFF.

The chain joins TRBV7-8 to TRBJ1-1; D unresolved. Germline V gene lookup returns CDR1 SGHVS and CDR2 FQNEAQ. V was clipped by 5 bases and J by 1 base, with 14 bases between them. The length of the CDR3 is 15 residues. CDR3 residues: CASSERAATNTEAFF. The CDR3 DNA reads TGTGCCAGCAGCGAACGGGCAGCTACGAACACTGAAGCTTTCTTT.

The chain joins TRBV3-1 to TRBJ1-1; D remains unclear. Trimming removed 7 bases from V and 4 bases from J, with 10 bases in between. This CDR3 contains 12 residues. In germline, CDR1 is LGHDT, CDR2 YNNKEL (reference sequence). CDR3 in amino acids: CASTRAGTEAFF. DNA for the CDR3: TGTGCCAGCACCCGAGCAGGCACTGAAGCTTTCTTT.